The 21 T cell receptor beta chains below come from one sample, sequenced in a study of breast tumors, draining lymph nodes, adjacent tissues. Samples came from axillary lymph nodes draining the breast cancer. TCRdb independently ran MiXCR on the multiplex PCR reads; one entry per CDR3 protein. The sample has some 130,000 distinct CDR3 sequences, around 24% seen once. Sequencing used axillary lymph node tissue. These TCRs come from a female donor with breast cancer. Some clones in this sample may be carry-over from other donors' samples.

CDR3 loop: CASSLEQGEETQYF. The CDR3 DNA sequence: TGTGCCAGCAGCTTAGAACAGGGCGAAGAGACCCAGTACTTC. This rearrangement joins TRBV7-9 to TRBJ2-5, with D maybe TRBD1 (6 bases). V lost 1 base and J 3 bases, leaving 9 bases between the germline ends. Germline V gene lookup returns CDR1 SEHNR and CDR2 FQNEAQ (reference sequence). This CDR3 has 14 amino acids.

This clonotype was counted between two and nine times. The CDR3 region has the DNA TGTGCCAGCAGCGACAGGGAGGGTATCAAGCCCCAGCATTTT. Protein product: CASSDREGIKPQHF. The chain carries TRBV27 and TRBJ1-5, with TRBD1 matching 7 bases. The CDR3 has 14 residues. From germline, CDR1 is MNHEY and CDR2 SMNVEV (reference sequence). V lost 6 bases, J lost 8 bases, and 10 bases stayed unmatched.

This clonotype showed up many times. This chain connects TRBV30 to TRBJ1-5; D may be TRBD1 (5 bases). V was cut by 0 bases and J by 1 base, with 7 bases left in between. CDR3 size: 14 residues. Germline-derived CDR1 and CDR2 are GTSNPN and SVGIG (reference sequence). CDR3 DNA: TGTGCCTGGAGTGTAAAGGGGAGCAATCAGCCCCAGCATTTT. Amino acid sequence: CAWSVKGSNQPQHF.

This clonotype turned up a few times. This chain joins TRBV27 and TRBJ1-2; TRBD1 aligns across 10 bases. Germline V gives CDR1 MNHEY, CDR2 SMNVEV (reference sequence). The CDR3 is made up of 14 amino acids. Trimming at V came to 6 bases and at J to 4 bases, leaving 5 bases not matched to a gene. This CDR3 is CASRSDRGSYGYTF. The CDR3 region has the DNA TGTGCCAGCAGATCGGACAGGGGGAGCTATGGCTACACCTTC.

This clonotype was detected many times. This chain joins TRBV5-5 and TRBJ2-3; 7 nucleotides match TRBD1. The CDR3 length is 17 residues. CDR1 is SGHKS, CDR2 YYEKEE, per germline (reference sequence). The V segment lost 4 bases and the J segment 1 base; nucleotides outside the gene matches: 12. The CDR3 sequence is CASSPGADRQRTDTQYF. The CDR3 DNA is TGTGCCAGCAGCCCCGGAGCGGACAGGCAACGCACAGATACGCAGTATTTT.

A word on this clonotype: A junction boundary mismatches the germline segment, possibly from a read error. The chain links TRBV10-2 to TRBJ2-6; D may be TRBD2 (6 bases). In germline, CDR1 is WSHSY, CDR2 SAAADI. There are 16 residues in the CDR3. CDR3 residues: CAGSESSGFGANVLTF. The CDR3 coding sequence is TGTGCCGGCAGTGAGTCGAGCGGGTTCGGGGCCAACGTCCTGACTTTC.

Ten or more counts support this clonotype. The rearrangement links TRBV7-9 to TRBJ2-3; D gene uncertain. Germline assignment: CDR1 SEHNR and CDR2 FQNEAQ (reference sequence). V shed 5 bases and J shed 2 bases, with 5 bases lying between them. This CDR3 spans 12 amino acids. The CDR3 DNA is TGTGCCAGCAGCCACGTCACAGATACGCAGTATTTT. This codes for CASSHVTDTQYF.

Turning to this clonotype: A much larger clone is a single base away; this may be a read error. In DNA form, the CDR3 reads TGTGCCAGCAGGGGGGGGCGTCGGGAGAATGAGCAGTCCTTC. This sequence encodes CASRGGRRENEQSF. The chain carries TRBV6-5 and TRBJ2-1; perhaps TRBD2 as D (7 bases). Looked up from germline, CDR1 is MNHEY and CDR2 is SVGAGI. The CDR3 length is 14 residues.

J is TRBJ2-5 and V is TRBV24-1, with a weak D call TRBD2 (6 bases). The ends were cut back, 7 bases at V and 3 bases at J, with 17 bases in the middle. Germline V gene data show CDR1 as KGHDR and CDR2 as SFDVKD. This CDR3 has 15 amino acids. The CDR3 coding sequence is TGTGCCACCAGGGAGGGACGGTCCGGGAAAGAGACCCAGTACTTC. Amino acid sequence: CATREGRSGKETQYF.

This clonotype was picked up many times. V is TRBV6-5 and J is TRBJ2-6, with unresolved D. Germline CDR1 is MNHEY and CDR2 is SVGAGI. The CDR3 runs to 16 residues. V was trimmed by 0 bases and J by 1 base, leaving 7 bases between them. The CDR3 loop reads CASSYSPRSGANVLTF. CDR3 DNA: TGTGCCAGCAGTTACTCCCCAAGATCTGGGGCCAACGTCCTGACTTTC.

This chain links TRBV28 with TRBJ2-4; D might be TRBD1 or TRBD2, each matching 5 bases. Germline V gives CDR1 MDHEN, CDR2 SYDVKM. With 6 bases removed from V and 6 bases from J, the gap between germline ends came to 12 bases. The CDR3 length is 13 residues. Here the CDR3 DNA reads TGTGCCAGCAGGCGACCTGGGGGAAACATTCAGTACTTC. This encodes CASRRPGGNIQYF.

About this clonotype: At one of its ends the junction is not consistent with the germline gene, which may arise from a read error. This rearrangement joins TRBV14 to TRBJ2-2; 7 bases agree with TRBD1. This CDR3 has 16 amino acids. CDR1 SGHDN and CDR2 FVKESK come from the germline V gene. The CDR3 DNA is TGTGCCAGCGGCCAAGATGGAAGGGGGCATGTCGGGGAGCCGTTTTTT. Residues: CASGQDGRGHVGEPFF.

This clonotype was counted at least ten times. This sequence joins TRBV7-2 and TRBJ2-3; D call uncertain. With 5 bases removed from V and 6 bases from J, the gap between germline ends came to 6 bases. From germline, CDR1 is SGHTA and CDR2 FQGNSA. This CDR3 has 11 residues. CDR3 coding DNA: TGTGCCAGCAGCAGGCGGGATACGCAGTATTTT. Protein sequence: CASSRRDTQYF.

This clonotype was counted between two and nine times. The chain employs TRBV30 and TRBJ1-4; no firm D call. CDR3 size: 13 residues. Germline V gene data show CDR1 as GTSNPN and CDR2 as SVGIG (reference sequence). Trimming took off 2 bases at V and 4 bases at J, with 8 bases between the two ends. CDR3 sequence: CAWSWQFNEKLFF. CDR3 sequence (DNA): TGTGCCTGGAGTTGGCAGTTTAATGAAAAACTGTTTTTT.

This clonotype was detected many times. The chain joins TRBV5-6 to TRBJ1-5; 8 bases match TRBD1. The CDR3 spans 15 residues. CDR1 and CDR2 from the germline V gene are SGHDT and YYEEEE. Germline trimming cut 4 bases from V and 4 bases from J; bases unmatched to any gene: 7. The CDR3: CASSRMDRANQPQHF. For the CDR3, the DNA is TGTGCCAGCAGCAGAATGGACAGGGCAAATCAGCCCCAGCATTTT.

A remark on this clonotype: A much bigger clone sits one base away, suggesting this may be a read error. The chain joins TRBV7-9 to TRBJ2-3, with 9 bases matching TRBD2. The CDR3 spans 14 residues. Per the germline V gene, CDR1 is SEHNR and CDR2 is FQNEAQ (reference sequence). The CDR3 protein is CASSTGTSTGTQYF. The CDR3 nucleotides are TGTGCCAGCAGCACCGGGACTAGCACAGGTACGCAGTATTTT.

The table lists this clonotype with a few counts. CDR3 in amino acids: CATSDFIGYSKNIQYF. DNA for the CDR3: TGTGCCACCAGTGATTTTATCGGGTATTCCAAAAACATTCAGTACTTC. The gene calls are TRBV24-1 and TRBJ2-4; D is unclear. Per germline, CDR1 KGHDR and CDR2 SFDVKD. The CDR3 is made up of 16 amino acids. V lost 1 base to trimming and J lost 2 bases, with 11 bases between them.

With regard to this clonotype: Given the absence of the conserved phenylalanine or tryptophan at the CDR3 end, a read error is likely. The chain has TRBV19 and TRBJ2-2; D is perhaps TRBD2 (6 bases). Germline CDR1 reads LNHDA; CDR2 reads SQIVND (reference sequence). The germline V and J ends were trimmed by 6 bases and 3 bases, with 14 bases remaining between them. This CDR3 is built from 15 residues. CDR3 bases: TGTGCCAGTAGACATAGCGGCACTGACACCGGGGAGCTGTTTTCT. Protein: CASRHSGTDTGELFS.

This clonotype was found many times. This sequence joins TRBV29-1 and TRBJ2-1; 11 positions agree with TRBD1. Germline assignment: CDR1 SQVTM and CDR2 ANQGSEA. Unmatched junction bases numbered 7, after V lost 4 bases and J lost 5 bases. CDR3 length: 15 amino acids. The chain's CDR3 is CSVVPGQGVHNEQFF. The CDR3 nucleotides are TGCAGCGTTGTCCCGGGACAGGGGGTTCACAATGAGCAGTTCTTC.

Concerning this clonotype itself: This may be a read error: a much more frequent sequence differs by one nucleotide. The chain employs TRBV7-2 and TRBJ1-4, with TRBD1 matching over 10 bases. Germline loops: CDR1 SGHTA, CDR2 FQGNSA. This CDR3 has 15 residues. For the CDR3, the DNA is TGTGCCAGCAGCCCGAGACAGGGGGCAAATGAAGAACTGTTTTTT. Encoded protein: CASSPRQGANEELFF.

A word on this clonotype: This may arise from a read error, as a much more abundant clone is one base away. In this CDR3 the conserved last residue, phenylalanine or tryptophan, is missing, so a read error is likely. V is TRBV28 and J is TRBJ1-4; 8 bases are shared with TRBD1. Germline V gene lookup returns CDR1 MDHEN and CDR2 SYDVKM. The CDR3 is 15 amino acids. V was clipped by 6 bases and J by 1 base; unmatched bases: 4. The chain's CDR3 is CASRHTGGTNEKLFL. DNA of the CDR3: TGTGCCAGCAGGCATACAGGGGGAACTAATGAAAAACTGTTTCTT.